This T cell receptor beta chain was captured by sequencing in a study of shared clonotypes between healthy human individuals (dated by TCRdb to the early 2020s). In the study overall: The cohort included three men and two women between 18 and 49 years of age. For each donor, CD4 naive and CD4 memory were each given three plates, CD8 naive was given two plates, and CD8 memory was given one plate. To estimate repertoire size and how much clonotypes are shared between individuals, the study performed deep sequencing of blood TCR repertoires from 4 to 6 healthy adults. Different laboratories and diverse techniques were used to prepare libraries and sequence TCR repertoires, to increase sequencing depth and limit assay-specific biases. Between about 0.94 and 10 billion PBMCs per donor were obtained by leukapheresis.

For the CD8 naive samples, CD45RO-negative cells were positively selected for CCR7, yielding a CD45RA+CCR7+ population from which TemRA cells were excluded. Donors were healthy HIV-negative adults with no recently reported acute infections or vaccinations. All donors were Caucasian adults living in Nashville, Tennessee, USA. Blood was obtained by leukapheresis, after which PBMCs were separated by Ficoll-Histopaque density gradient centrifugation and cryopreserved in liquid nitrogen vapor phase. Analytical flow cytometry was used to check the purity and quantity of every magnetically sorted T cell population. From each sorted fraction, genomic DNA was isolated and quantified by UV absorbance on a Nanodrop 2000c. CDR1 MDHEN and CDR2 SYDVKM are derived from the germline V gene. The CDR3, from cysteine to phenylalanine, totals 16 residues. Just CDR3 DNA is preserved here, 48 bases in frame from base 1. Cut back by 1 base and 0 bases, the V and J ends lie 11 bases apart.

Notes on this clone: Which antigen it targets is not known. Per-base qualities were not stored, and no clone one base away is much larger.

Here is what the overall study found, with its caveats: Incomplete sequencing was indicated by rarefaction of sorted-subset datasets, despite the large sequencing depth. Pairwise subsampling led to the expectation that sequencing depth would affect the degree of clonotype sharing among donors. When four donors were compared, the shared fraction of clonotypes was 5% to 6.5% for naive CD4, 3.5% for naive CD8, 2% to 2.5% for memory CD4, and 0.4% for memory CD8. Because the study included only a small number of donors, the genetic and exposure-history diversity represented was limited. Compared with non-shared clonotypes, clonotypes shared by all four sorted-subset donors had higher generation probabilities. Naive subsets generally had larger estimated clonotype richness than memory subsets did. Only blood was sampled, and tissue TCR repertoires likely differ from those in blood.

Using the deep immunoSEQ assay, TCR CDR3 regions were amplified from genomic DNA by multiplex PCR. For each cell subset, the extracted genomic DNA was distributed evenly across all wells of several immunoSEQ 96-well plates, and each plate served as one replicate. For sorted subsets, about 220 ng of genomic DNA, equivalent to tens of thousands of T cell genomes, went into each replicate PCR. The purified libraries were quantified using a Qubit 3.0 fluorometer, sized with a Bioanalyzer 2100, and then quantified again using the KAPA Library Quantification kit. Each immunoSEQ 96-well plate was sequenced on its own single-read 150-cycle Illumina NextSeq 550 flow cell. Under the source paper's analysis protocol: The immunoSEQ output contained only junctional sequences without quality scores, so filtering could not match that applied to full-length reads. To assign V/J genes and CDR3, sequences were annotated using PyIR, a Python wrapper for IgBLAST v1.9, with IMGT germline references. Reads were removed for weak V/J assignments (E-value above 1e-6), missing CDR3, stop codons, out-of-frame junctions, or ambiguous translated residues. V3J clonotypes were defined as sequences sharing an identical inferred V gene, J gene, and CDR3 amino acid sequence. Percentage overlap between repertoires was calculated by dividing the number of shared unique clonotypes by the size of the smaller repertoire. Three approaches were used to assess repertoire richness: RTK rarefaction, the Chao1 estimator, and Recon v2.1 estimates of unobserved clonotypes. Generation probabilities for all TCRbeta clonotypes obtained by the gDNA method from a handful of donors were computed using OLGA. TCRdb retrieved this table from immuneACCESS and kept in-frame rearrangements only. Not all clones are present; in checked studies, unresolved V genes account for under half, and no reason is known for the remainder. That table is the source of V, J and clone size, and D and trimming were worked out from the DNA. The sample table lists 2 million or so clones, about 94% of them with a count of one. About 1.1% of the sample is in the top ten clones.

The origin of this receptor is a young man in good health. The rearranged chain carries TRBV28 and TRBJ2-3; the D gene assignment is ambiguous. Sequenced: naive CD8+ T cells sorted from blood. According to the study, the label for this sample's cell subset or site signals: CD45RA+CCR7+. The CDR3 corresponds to CASSLFGLFSTDTQYF. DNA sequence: TGTGCCAGCAGTTTATTCGGGCTTTTTAGCACAGATACGCAGTATTTT.